This T cell receptor beta chain was sequenced for a study of T cells in Graves' hyperthyroidism and ophthalmopathy. Findings and limits, study-wide: The model identified upcoming ophthalmopathy a median 6.5 months ahead of onset.

RNA transcripts yielded amplified TCR beta CDR3 regions. In the first-round RT-PCR of the TCR CDR3, the HTBI primer set was used. TCRdb reprocessed the multiplex PCR reads with MiXCR, giving one entry per CDR3 protein. Among hundreds of thousands of distinct CDR3 sequences listed, just under 20% were seen once. Germline CDR1 LNHNV, CDR2 YYDKDF (reference sequence). The J segment lost 6 bases and the V segment lost 3 bases, leaving 6 bases of the junction unmatched. The CDR3 consists of 15 residues. Concerning this clonotype itself: The antigen is unknown.

The sequenced sample consisted of blood. This receptor was taken from a man aged 35 to 55 with Graves' ophthalmopathy. The gene calls are TRBV15 and TRBJ2-7, with 12 bases matching TRBD2. The CDR3 protein is CATSSQRTSGTEQYF. The DNA for the CDR3 is TGTGCCACCAGCAGCCAACGGACTAGCGGGACCGAGCAGTACTTC.